This is a list of T cell receptor beta chains from one sample in a study of vaccination effects on CD4 cells after COVID-19. Antigens for these TCRs are unknown. Produced via immunoSEQ multiplex PCR; TCRdb's table is partial and in-frame only. Of about 23,000 clones listed, 65% to 80% are singletons. The sequencing here drew on CD4+ T cells from PBMCs cultured with HCoV-NL63 spike peptides, taken before COVID-19 vaccination. The receptors derive from a human donor who received a COVID-19 vaccine. CDR3s include the opening cysteine and the closing phenylalanine or tryptophan. The D gene is left open where the match is weak. Clone sizes are given selectively: once, few, many, or a class where the clone is expanded.

CDR3	DNA	V	J	D	size
CASSKGEGETQYF	TGTGCCAGCAGCAAGGGGGAAGGAGAGACCCAGTACTTC	TRBV21-1	TRBJ2-5	-	few
CASSFPRGLAVSNTGELFF	TGTGCCAGTAGTTTTCCCCGGGGACTAGCGGTATCGAACACCGGGGAGCTGTTTTTT	TRBV19	TRBJ2-2	TRBD2	few
CASSYHPRLAGGSAGELFF	TGTGCCAGCAGTTACCACCCCAGACTAGCGGGGGGGAGCGCCGGGGAGCTGTTTTTT	TRBV6-2/TRBV6-3	TRBJ2-2	TRBD2	few
CASSHRDRSNQPQHF	TGTGCCAGCAGCCACCGGGACAGGTCGAATCAGCCCCAGCATTTT	TRBV6-5	TRBJ1-5	TRBD1	-
CASSGPSNAEAFF	TGCGCCAGCAGTGGACCGTCCAACGCTGAAGCTTTCTTT	TRBV5-1	TRBJ1-1	-	-
CASSLEPGPHLGDF	TGTGCCAGCAGCTTGGAACCGGGACCTCACCTCGGGGACTTC	TRBV11-2	TRBJ2-5	-	-
CASSRIGTAGYGYTF	TGTGCCAGCAGTCGAATCGGGACAGCGGGGTATGGCTACACCTTC	TRBV27	TRBJ1-2	TRBD1	-
CASNALAGGPTYNEQFF	TGTGCCAGCAACGCACTAGCGGGGGGGCCTACCTACAATGAGCAGTTCTTC	TRBV2	TRBJ2-1	TRBD2	-
CASSLGQGNSPLHF	TGTGCCAGCAGTTTGGGACAGGGAAATTCACCCCTCCACTTT	TRBV28	TRBJ1-6	TRBD1	once
CASRTGQGAVEQFF	TGTGCCAGCAGGACGGGACAGGGGGCAGTTGAGCAGTTCTTC	TRBV9	TRBJ2-1	TRBD1	-
CATSPGQGAREQYF	TGTGCCACTTCGCCGGGACAGGGGGCTAGAGAGCAGTACTTC	TRBV24-1	TRBJ2-7	TRBD1	-
CASSFDSDYNEQFF	TGTGCCAGCAGTTTTGATTCAGATTACAATGAGCAGTTCTTC	TRBV27	TRBJ2-1	-	-
CASSLPGTGGWSYEQYF	TGCGCCAGCAGTTTGCCGGGGACAGGGGGTTGGTCCTACGAGCAGTACTTC	TRBV5-1	TRBJ2-7	TRBD1	-
CASSVVQGEAFF	TGTGCCAGCAGCGTAGTCCAGGGTGAAGCTTTCTTT	TRBV9	TRBJ1-1	-	-
CASSYSLAGGGNEQFF	TGTGCCAGCAGTTACTCTCTAGCGGGAGGTGGCAATGAGCAGTTCTTC	TRBV6-5	TRBJ2-1	TRBD2	-
CASSLAGDGNNSPLHF	TGTGCCAGCAGCTTGGCCGGGGACGGAAATAATTCACCCCTCCACTTT	TRBV5-5	TRBJ1-6	-	-
CASSETGNREKLFF	TGTGCCAGCAGCGAGACAGGGAATCGTGAAAAACTGTTTTTT	TRBV6-5	TRBJ1-4	TRBD1	-
CASSYVGSEAFF	TGTGCCAGCAGTTACGTCGGGTCTGAAGCTTTCTTT	TRBV6-5	TRBJ1-1	-	few
CASSPGGNQPQHF	TGTGCCAGCTCACCAGGAGGTAATCAGCCCCAGCATTTT	TRBV18	TRBJ1-5	-	-
CASSPDRGSNQPQHF	TGTGCCAGCTCACCGGACAGGGGGAGCAATCAGCCCCAGCATTTT	TRBV18	TRBJ1-5	TRBD1	-
CASSLTGTEAFF	TGTGCCAGCAGCTTAACAGGGACTGAAGCTTTCTTT	TRBV5-8	TRBJ1-1	-	-
CASGRGGWQETQYF	TGTGCCAGCGGTAGAGGGGGATGGCAAGAGACCCAGTACTTC	TRBV5-4	TRBJ2-5	-	few
CASSLDRGTEAFF	TGTGCCAGCTCCCTTGACAGGGGGACTGAAGCTTTCTTT	TRBV18	TRBJ1-1	TRBD1	once
CAISGTWWEDPNEQFF	TGTGCCATCAGTGGCACGTGGTGGGAGGACCCCAATGAGCAGTTCTTC	TRBV10-3	TRBJ2-1	-	-
CASSSRGYNEQFF	TGTGCCAGCAGTTCGCGGGGATACAATGAGCAGTTCTTC	TRBV6-5	TRBJ2-1	-	-
CASRQDTGELFF	TGTGCCAGCAGACAGGACACCGGGGAGCTGTTTTTT	TRBV18	TRBJ2-2	-	-
CASSHLRVQYF	TGTGCCAGCAGCCATTTGCGAGTTCAGTACTTC	TRBV3-1/TRBV3-2	TRBJ2-7	-	few
CASSGGGGAGTYNEQFF	TGCGCCAGCAGCGGTGGCGGGGGGGCAGGGACCTACAATGAGCAGTTCTTC	TRBV5-1	TRBJ2-1	TRBD2	few
CASRTPGHHYGYTF	TGTGCCAGTAGGACCCCGGGGCACCACTATGGCTACACCTTC	TRBV19	TRBJ1-2	-	-
CASSLVAGPYGYTF	TGTGCCAGCAGCTTAGTGGCGGGACCCTATGGCTACACCTTC	TRBV11-2	TRBJ1-2	-	once
CASSQPGLGETQYF	TGTGCCAGCAGCCAACCGGGACTAGGGGAGACCCAGTACTTC	TRBV3-1/TRBV3-2	TRBJ2-5	TRBD2	once
CASSTGPPPYEQYF	TGTGCCAGCAGCACAGGACCGCCGCCCTACGAGCAGTACTTC	TRBV6-5	TRBJ2-7	-	few
CASSQVLETQYF	TGTGCCAGCAGCCAAGTGCTGGAGACCCAGTACTTC	TRBV3-1/TRBV3-2	TRBJ2-5	-	-
CASSLEQGFDTQYF	TGTGCCAGCAGCTTAGAACAGGGGTTTGATACGCAGTATTTT	TRBV7-2	TRBJ2-3	TRBD1	-
CATSRVGTEAFF	TGTGCCACCAGCAGAGTTGGGACTGAAGCTTTCTTT	TRBV15	TRBJ1-1	-	-
CASRTADRYGDTQYF	TGTGCCAGCAGAACAGCGGATAGATACGGCGATACGCAGTATTTT	TRBV6-5	TRBJ2-3	-	-
CASSYSRTGGYGYTF	TGTGCCAGCAGTTACTCCAGGACAGGGGGCTATGGCTACACCTTC	TRBV6-2/TRBV6-3	TRBJ1-2	TRBD1	-
CASSLGDINSPLHF	TGCGCCAGCAGCTTGGGAGACATTAATTCACCCCTCCACTTT	TRBV5-1	TRBJ1-6	-	-
CASSFATGMANQPQHF	TGTGCCAGCAGCTTTGCGACAGGGATGGCCAATCAGCCCCAGCATTTT	TRBV7-8	TRBJ1-5	TRBD1	few
CAISEYGATDTQYF	TGTGCCATCAGTGAGTACGGGGCGACAGATACGCAGTATTTT	TRBV10-3	TRBJ2-3	-	-
CASRTAGATNEKLFF	TGTGCCAGTAGAACCGCAGGGGCAACTAATGAAAAACTGTTTTTT	TRBV19	TRBJ1-4	-	-
CASSESWGGTGELFF	TGTGCCAGCAGTGAATCCTGGGGTGGCACCGGGGAGCTGTTTTTT	TRBV25-1	TRBJ2-2	-	few
CASSPTRRGANEQYF	TGTGCCAGCAGCCCGACGCGGCGGGGGGCTAACGAGCAGTACTTC	TRBV11-2	TRBJ2-7	TRBD2	-
CASSLERGQFF	TGCGCCAGCAGCTTGGAGCGGGGGCAGTTCTTC	TRBV5-1	TRBJ2-1	TRBD2	once
CATVVAGEGNTEAFF	TGTGCCACCGTAGTAGCAGGGGAGGGGAACACTGAAGCTTTCTTT	TRBV6-4	TRBJ1-1	-	few
CASSWLRSYNEQFF	TGTGCCAGCAGTTGGCTACGCTCCTACAATGAGCAGTTCTTC	TRBV6-5	TRBJ2-1	-	-
CASSKDIGEQYF	TGTGCCAGCAGCAAGGACATAGGCGAGCAGTACTTC	TRBV2	TRBJ2-7	-	-
CASSPEREGGYTF	TGTGCCAGCTCACCTGAAAGGGAGGGTGGCTACACCTTC	TRBV18	TRBJ1-2	-	-
CASSQPLGQGATNEQYF	TGTGCCAGCAGTCAACCTCTGGGACAGGGGGCGACGAACGAGCAGTACTTC	TRBV27	TRBJ2-7	TRBD1	once
CASSLENRGGGYTF	TGTGCCAGCAGCTTGGAGAACAGGGGAGGCGGCTACACCTTC	TRBV5-4	TRBJ1-2	TRBD1	-
CASSFRDANYEQYF	TGCGCCAGCAGCTTCCGGGACGCCAACTACGAGCAGTACTTC	TRBV5-1	TRBJ2-7	-	-
CAWRGVTSYEQYF	TGTGCCTGGAGAGGGGTTACGTCCTACGAGCAGTACTTC	TRBV30	TRBJ2-7	-	few
CASSPPSRGSAEQYF	TGTGCCAGCTCACCACCATCCAGGGGGTCGGCCGAGCAGTACTTC	TRBV18	TRBJ2-7	TRBD1	-
CASSETYTGTVSYEQYF	TGCGCCAGCAGTGAGACATATACCGGGACAGTCTCCTACGAGCAGTACTTC	TRBV10-1	TRBJ2-7	TRBD1	-
CASRNAGTVGYGYTF	TGTGCCAGCAGGAATGCAGGGACGGTGGGCTATGGCTACACCTTC	TRBV6-5	TRBJ1-2	-	once
CATSSPRGTAAKNIQYF	TGTGCCACCAGCTCCCCCAGAGGAACAGCTGCGAAAAACATTCAGTACTTC	TRBV15	TRBJ2-4	-	once
CASSYQIHVGANVLTF	TGTGCCAGCAGTTACCAGATCCACGTGGGGGCCAACGTCCTGACTTTC	TRBV6-5	TRBJ2-6	-	-
CASSLVAGGIQETQYF	TGCGCCAGCAGCTTGGTGGCGGGGGGGATCCAAGAGACCCAGTACTTC	TRBV5-1	TRBJ2-5	TRBD2	-
CASSGYMDSGNTIYF	TGTGCCAGCAGCGGCTACATGGACTCTGGAAACACCATATATTTT	TRBV7-2	TRBJ1-3	-	large
CASSRGTSLVEQYF	TGCGCCAGCAGCCGGGGGACTTCTCTCGTCGAGCAGTACTTC	TRBV4-1	TRBJ2-7	-	-